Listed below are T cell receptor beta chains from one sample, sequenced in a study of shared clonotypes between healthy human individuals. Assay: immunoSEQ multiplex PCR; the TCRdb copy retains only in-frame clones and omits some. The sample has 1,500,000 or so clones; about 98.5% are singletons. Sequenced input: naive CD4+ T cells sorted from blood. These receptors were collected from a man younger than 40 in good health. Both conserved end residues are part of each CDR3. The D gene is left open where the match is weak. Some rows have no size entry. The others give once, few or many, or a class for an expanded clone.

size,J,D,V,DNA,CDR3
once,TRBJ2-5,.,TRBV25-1,TGTGCCAGCAGTGAAAAGGGGCGGGAGACCCAGTACTTC,CASSEKGRETQYF
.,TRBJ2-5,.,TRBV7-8,TGTGCCAGCAGCTTGCCCCCCGGAGCCGAGACCCAGTACTTC,CASSLPPGAETQYF
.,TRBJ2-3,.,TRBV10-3,TGTGCCATCAGTGACTCGGGCGGGATAACAGATACGCAGTATTTT,CAISDSGGITDTQYF
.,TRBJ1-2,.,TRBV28,TGTGCCAGCAGTTTGTACAGGGCTAACTATGGCTACACCTTC,CASSLYRANYGYTF
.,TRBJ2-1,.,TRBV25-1,TGTGCCAGCAGTGAACCGGGGGCGCGCAATGAGCAGTTCTTC,CASSEPGARNEQFF
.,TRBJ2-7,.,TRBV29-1,TGCAGCGTTGTAGGACGACAGGAGACTCTTTACGAGCAGTACTTC,CSVVGRQETLYEQYF
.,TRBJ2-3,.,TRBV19,TGTGCCAGTAGTCCCTCCCCTCTTACGGGCACAGATACGCAGTATTTT,CASSPSPLTGTDTQYF
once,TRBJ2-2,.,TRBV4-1,TGCGCCAGCAGCCTAGGGCGGGGATCGAACACCGGGGAGCTGTTTTTT,CASSLGRGSNTGELFF
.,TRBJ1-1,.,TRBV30,TGTGCCTGGATTCTCCGCCGGACGGGCACTGAAGCTTTCTTT,CAWILRRTGTEAFF
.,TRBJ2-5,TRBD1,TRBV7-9,TGTGCCAGCAGACAAAAGACAGGGCTGCCAGAGACCCAGTACTTC,CASRQKTGLPETQYF
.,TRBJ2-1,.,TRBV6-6,TGTGCCAGCAGTTACTCGAGGCTGCAAAACAATGAGCAGTTCTTC,CASSYSRLQNNEQFF
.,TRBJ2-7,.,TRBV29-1,TGCAGCGCCGAGACAGCCCGGGACCTCTCCTACGAGCAGTACTTC,CSAETARDLSYEQYF
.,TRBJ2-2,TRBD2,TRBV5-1,TGCGCCAGCAGCTTGGAAGCCCTAGCGGGCACCGGGGAGCTGTTTTTT,CASSLEALAGTGELFF
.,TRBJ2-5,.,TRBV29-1,TGCAGCGTCCTAAGGGGGTGGGAGACCCAGTACTTC,CSVLRGWETQYF
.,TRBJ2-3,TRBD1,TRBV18,TGTGCCAGCTCACCGGACAGGAGCACAGATACGCAGTATTTT,CASSPDRSTDTQYF
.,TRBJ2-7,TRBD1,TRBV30,TGTGCCTGGACCTCGACAGGGTCGGGGGAGCAGTACTTC,CAWTSTGSGEQYF
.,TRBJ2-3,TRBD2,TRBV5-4,TGTGCCAGCAGCTCCATGGGACTAGCGGGAGGGCGGGGCACAGATACGCAGTATTTT,CASSSMGLAGGRGTDTQYF
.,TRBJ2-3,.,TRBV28,TGTGCCAGCAGTGACGGACAGGGACTAGGTACGCAGTATTTT,CASSDGQGLGTQYF
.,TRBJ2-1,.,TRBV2,TGTGCCAGCAGGGGACGAGGGGATGAGCAGTTCTTC,CASRGRGDEQFF
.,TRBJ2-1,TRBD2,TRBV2,TGTGCCAGCAGTAGATCACCGGGACTAGCGGATTACAATGAGCAGTTCTTC,CASSRSPGLADYNEQFF
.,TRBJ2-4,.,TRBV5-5,TGTGCCAGCAGCTCCCCTGAGGGGCCTGAAAACATTCAGTACTTC,CASSSPEGPENIQYF
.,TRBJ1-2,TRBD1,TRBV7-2,TGTGCCAGCAGCTCACGACAGGGATCAGGTGGCTACACCTTC,CASSSRQGSGGYTF
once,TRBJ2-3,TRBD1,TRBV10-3,TGTGCCATCAGCGGGACAGCAGATACGCAGTATTTT,CAISGTADTQYF